This T cell receptor beta chain was sequenced for a study of blood T cell repertoires in COVID-19. Original methodology: Reference gene primer amplification yielded estimated nucleated cell counts. The method was immunoSEQ multiplex PCR; TCRdb's version includes in-frame clones alone and lacks a portion of them. V and J calls and clone size come straight from that table; D and trimming were deduced from the DNA. The sample records 300,000 to 350,000 clones, roughly 86% being singletons. This clone was seen only a few times. V was clipped by 3 bases and J by 6 bases; unmatched bases: 11. CDR1 and CDR2 (germline): LGHNA, YNFKEQ. The CDR3 is 16 residues long.

This sequence originates from a woman in her thirties who had recovered from COVID-19. The sample was PBMCs or T cells enriched from blood (not recorded which). The V call is TRBV4-2, the J call TRBJ2-3; the match to TRBD2 covers 8 bases. This CDR3 reads CASSHYDNSGTDTQYF. In nucleotides, the CDR3 is TGTGCCAGCAGCCATTACGATAATAGCGGGACGGATACGCAGTATTTT.